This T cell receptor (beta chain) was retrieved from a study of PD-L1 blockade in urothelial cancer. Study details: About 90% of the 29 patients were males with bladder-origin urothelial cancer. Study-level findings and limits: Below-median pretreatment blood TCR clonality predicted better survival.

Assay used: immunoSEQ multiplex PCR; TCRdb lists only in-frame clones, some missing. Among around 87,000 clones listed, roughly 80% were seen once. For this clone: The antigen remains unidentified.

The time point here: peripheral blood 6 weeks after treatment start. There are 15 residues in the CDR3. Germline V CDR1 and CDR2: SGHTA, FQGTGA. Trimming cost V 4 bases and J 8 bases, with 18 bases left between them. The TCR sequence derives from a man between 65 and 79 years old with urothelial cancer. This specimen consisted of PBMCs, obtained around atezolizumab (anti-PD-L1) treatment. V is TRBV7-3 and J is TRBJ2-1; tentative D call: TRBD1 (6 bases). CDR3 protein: CASSSPGTQWDEQFF. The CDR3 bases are TGTGCCAGCAGCTCCCCCGGGACACAATGGGATGAGCAGTTCTTC. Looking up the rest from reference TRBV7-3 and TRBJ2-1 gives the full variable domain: GAGVSQTPSNKVTEKGKYVELRCDPISGHTALYWYRQSLGQGPEFLIYFQGTGAADDSGLPNDRFFAVRPEGSVSTLKIQRTERGDSAVYLCASSSPGTQWDEQFFGPGTRLTVL.